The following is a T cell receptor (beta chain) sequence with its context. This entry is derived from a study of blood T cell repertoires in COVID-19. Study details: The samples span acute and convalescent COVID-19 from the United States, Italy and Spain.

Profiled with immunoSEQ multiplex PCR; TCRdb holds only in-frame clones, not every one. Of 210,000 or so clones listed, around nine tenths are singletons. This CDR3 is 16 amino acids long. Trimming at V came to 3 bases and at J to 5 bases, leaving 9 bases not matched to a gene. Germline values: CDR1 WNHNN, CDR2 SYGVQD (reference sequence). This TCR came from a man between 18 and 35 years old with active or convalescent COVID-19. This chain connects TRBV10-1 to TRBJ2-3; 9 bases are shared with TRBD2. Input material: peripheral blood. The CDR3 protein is CASSDRREGPRDTQYF. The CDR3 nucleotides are TGCGCCAGCAGTGATAGGCGGGAGGGCCCTCGAGATACGCAGTATTTT.